The T cell receptor beta chain under discussion was sequenced for a study of blood T cell repertoires in COVID-19. Study context: The United States, Italy and Spain supplied acute and convalescent COVID-19 samples.

Per the authors' pipeline: Cell counts per sample came from amplifying reference gene primers. The assay was immunoSEQ multiplex PCR, and TCRdb's table has in-frame clones only and misses some. That table furnishes V, J and clone size, whereas the DNA furnished D and trimming. The data hold nearly 200,000 clones, with 86% observed a single time. Trimming pared 2 bases from V and 1 base from J, leaving 11 bases between. Germline V gene sequence: CDR1 SGHDT, CDR2 YYEEEE. The CDR3 loop spans 15 amino acids. This clonotype was sampled from a woman between 70 and 85 years old with acute or convalescent COVID-19. The J gene is TRBJ2-3, the V gene TRBV5-6; TRBD2 might be the D (6 bases). The specimen sequenced was peripheral blood. In DNA form, the CDR3 reads TGTGCCAGCAGCTTCGGGGCGGGACGCACAGATACGCAGTATTTT. This sequence encodes CASSFGAGRTDTQYF.